This TCR beta chain was sequenced during a study of shared clonotypes between healthy human individuals. V gave up 6 bases and J gave up 4 bases, with 19 bases separating them. The CDR3 runs to 16 residues. The V gene's germline CDR1 is MNHNY and CDR2 SVGAGI (reference sequence). Clones were read by immunoSEQ multiplex PCR, and TCRdb kept only the in-frame ones, dropping some. In the table there are approximately 480,000 clones, almost 80% of which are singletons. Material: PBMCs. J is TRBJ1-5 and V is TRBV6-6; D gene ambiguous. This TCR came from a woman between 40 and 50 years old in good health. Some clones in this sample may be carry-over from other donors' samples. The CDR3 nucleotides are TGTGCCAGCAGCTTACCCCCAGGACTAGCGAATCAGCCCCAGCATTTT. Its protein product is CASSLPPGLANQPQHF.